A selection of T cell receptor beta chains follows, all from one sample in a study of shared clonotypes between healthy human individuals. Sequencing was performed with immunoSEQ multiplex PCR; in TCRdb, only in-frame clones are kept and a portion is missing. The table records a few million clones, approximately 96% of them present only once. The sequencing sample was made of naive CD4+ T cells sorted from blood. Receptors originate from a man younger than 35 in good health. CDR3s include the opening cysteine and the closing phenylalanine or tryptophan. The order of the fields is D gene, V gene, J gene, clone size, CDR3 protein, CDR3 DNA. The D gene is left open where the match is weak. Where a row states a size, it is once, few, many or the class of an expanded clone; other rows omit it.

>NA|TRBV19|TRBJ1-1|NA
CASIAAGLGETEAFF
TGTGCCAGTATAGCCGCGGGCCTAGGAGAGACTGAAGCTTTCTTT
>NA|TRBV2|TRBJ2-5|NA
CASSDRVETQYF
TGTGCCAGCAGTGACAGGGTGGAGACCCAGTACTTC
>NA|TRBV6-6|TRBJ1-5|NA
CASSYQDQPQHF
TGTGCCAGCAGTTACCAAGATCAGCCCCAGCATTTT
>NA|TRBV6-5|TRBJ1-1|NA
CASSFAGLLNTEAFF
TGTGCCAGCAGTTTCGCAGGGCTTTTGAACACTGAAGCTTTCTTT
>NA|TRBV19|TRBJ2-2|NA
CASSRVGIGELFF
TGTGCCAGTAGTAGGGTCGGAATCGGGGAGCTGTTTTTT
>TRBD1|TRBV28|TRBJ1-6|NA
CASSLSGQGNSPLHF
TGTGCCAGCAGTTTATCGGGACAGGGCAACTCACCCCTCCACTTT
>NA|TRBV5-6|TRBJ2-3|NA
CASRQEGLHAADTQYF
TGTGCCAGCAGGCAGGAAGGTCTCCACGCGGCAGATACGCAGTATTTT
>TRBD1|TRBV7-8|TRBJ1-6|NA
CASNTGDRVYNSPLHF
TGTGCCAGCAACACGGGGGACAGGGTTTATAATTCACCCCTCCACTTT
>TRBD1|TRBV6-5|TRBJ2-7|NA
CASSTQGNALEQYF
TGTGCCAGCAGTACACAGGGGAACGCTCTCGAGCAGTACTTC
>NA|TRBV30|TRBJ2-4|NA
CAWTGSLAKNIQYF
TGTGCCTGGACGGGGTCCCTAGCCAAAAACATTCAGTACTTC
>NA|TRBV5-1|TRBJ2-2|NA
CASSLTGSTELFF
TGCGCCAGCAGCTTGACAGGGTCGACGGAGCTGTTTTTT
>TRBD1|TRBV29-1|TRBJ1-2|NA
CSVDRTRQGRGYTF
TGCAGCGTTGATCGAACAAGACAGGGTAGAGGCTACACCTTC
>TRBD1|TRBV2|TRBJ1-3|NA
CASRLTGGGNTIYF
TGTGCCAGCAGGCTCACAGGGGGTGGAAACACCATATATTTT
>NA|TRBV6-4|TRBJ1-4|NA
CASSGTFGREGEKLFF
TGTGCCAGCAGTGGAACTTTCGGCAGGGAAGGAGAAAAACTGTTTTTT
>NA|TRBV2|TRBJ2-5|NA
CASSNYASATETQYF
TGTGCCAGCAGTAATTATGCGTCGGCAACGGAGACCCAGTACTTC
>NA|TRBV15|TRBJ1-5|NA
CATRDPNQPQHF
TGTGCCACTAGGGATCCCAATCAGCCCCAGCATTTT
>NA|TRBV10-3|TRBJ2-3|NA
CAISESFGRTLTDTQYF
TGTGCCATCAGTGAGTCTTTCGGCAGGACCCTCACAGATACGCAGTATTTT
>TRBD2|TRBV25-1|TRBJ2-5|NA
CASSEFELAGAGTQYF
TGTGCCAGCAGTGAATTTGAACTAGCGGGAGCGGGGACCCAGTACTTC
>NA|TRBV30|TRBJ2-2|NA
CAWSRRAWNTGELFF
TGTGCCTGGAGCAGGAGGGCCTGGAACACCGGGGAGCTGTTTTTT
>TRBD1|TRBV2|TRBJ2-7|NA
CASSEAKDRGTYEQYF
TGTGCCAGCAGTGAAGCGAAGGACAGGGGTACCTACGAGCAGTACTTC
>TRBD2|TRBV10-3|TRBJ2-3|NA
CAITVSGKGTDTQYF
TGTGCCATCACCGTTAGCGGGAAGGGCACAGATACGCAGTATTTT
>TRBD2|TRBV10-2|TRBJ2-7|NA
CASSDPGGGAYEQYF
TGCGCCAGCAGTGATCCGGGGGGTGGTGCCTACGAGCAGTACTTC
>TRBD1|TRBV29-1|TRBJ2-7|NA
CSVVGRQGSKGNEQYF
TGCAGCGTCGTGGGGAGACAGGGTTCTAAGGGAAACGAGCAGTACTTC
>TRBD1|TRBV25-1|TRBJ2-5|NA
CASSHRQGETQYF
TGTGCCAGCAGCCACAGACAGGGCGAGACCCAGTACTTC
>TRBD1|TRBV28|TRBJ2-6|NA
CASRPITGGSGANVLTF
TGTGCCAGCAGACCCATAACAGGGGGCTCTGGGGCCAACGTCCTGACTTTC
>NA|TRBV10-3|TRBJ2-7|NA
CANGQSPEYEQYF
TGTGCCAATGGACAGAGCCCGGAGTACGAGCAGTACTTC
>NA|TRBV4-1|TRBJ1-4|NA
CASSQGFTTNEKLFF
TGCGCCAGCAGCCAAGGCTTCACAACTAATGAAAAACTGTTTTTT
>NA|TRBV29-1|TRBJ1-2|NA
CSVGDSWGSYGYTF
TGCAGCGTTGGAGACAGTTGGGGAAGCTATGGCTACACCTTC
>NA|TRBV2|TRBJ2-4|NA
CASSDSGGRRRNIQYF
TGTGCCAGCAGTGACTCCGGGGGCCGCCGAAGGAACATTCAGTACTTC
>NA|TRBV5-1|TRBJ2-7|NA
CASSVDGSYEQYF
TGCGCCAGCAGCGTTGACGGTTCCTACGAGCAGTACTTC
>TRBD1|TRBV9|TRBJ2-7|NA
CASSVTGEAYEQYF
TGTGCCAGCAGCGTGACAGGGGAGGCCTACGAGCAGTACTTC
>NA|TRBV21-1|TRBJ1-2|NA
CASSRQVEGGYTF
TGTGCCAGCAGCAGACAGGTTGAGGGAGGCTACACCTTC
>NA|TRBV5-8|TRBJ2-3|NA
CASSWGSSGPTQYF
TGTGCCAGCAGCTGGGGGTCTTCGGGACCTACGCAGTATTTT
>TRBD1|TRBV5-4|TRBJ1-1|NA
CASRRQGKADTEAFF
TGTGCCAGCAGACGACAGGGAAAGGCCGACACTGAAGCTTTCTTT
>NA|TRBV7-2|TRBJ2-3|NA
CASSYEAGTLDTQYF
TGTGCCAGCAGCTACGAGGCAGGGACTCTGGATACGCAGTATTTT
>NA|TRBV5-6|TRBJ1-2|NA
CASSFEGGKGAGYTF
TGTGCCAGCAGCTTCGAGGGGGGGAAAGGTGCGGGCTACACCTTC
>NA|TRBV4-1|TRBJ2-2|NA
CASDTGGRGTGELFF
TGCGCCAGCGACACTGGGGGACGAGGGACCGGGGAGCTGTTTTTT
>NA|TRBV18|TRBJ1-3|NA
CASSRGGVSGNTIYF
TGTGCCAGCTCACGTGGAGGGGTATCTGGAAACACCATATATTTT
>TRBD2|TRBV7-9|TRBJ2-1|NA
CASSLALAGEYNEQFF
TGTGCCAGCAGCTTAGCCCTAGCGGGAGAGTACAATGAGCAGTTCTTC
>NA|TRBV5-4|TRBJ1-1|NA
CASSLVSRDTEAFF
TGTGCCAGCAGCTTAGTTAGCAGGGACACTGAAGCTTTCTTT
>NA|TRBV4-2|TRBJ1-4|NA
CASSQDSGEMLFF
TGTGCCAGCAGCCAAGATTCGGGGGAAATGCTGTTTTTT
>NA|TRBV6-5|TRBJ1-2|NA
CASSQGGGYTF
TGTGCCAGCAGTCAGGGTGGAGGCTACACCTTC
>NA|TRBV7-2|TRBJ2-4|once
CASSPGKNIQYF
TGTGCCAGCAGCCCGGGCAAAAACATTCAGTACTTC
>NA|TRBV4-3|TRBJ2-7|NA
CASSQDWLYEQYF
TGCGCCAGCAGCCAAGATTGGCTGTACGAGCAGTACTTC
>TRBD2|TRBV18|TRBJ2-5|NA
CASSRGLAGVETQYF
TGTGCCAGCTCAAGGGGACTAGCGGGAGTGGAGACCCAGTACTTC
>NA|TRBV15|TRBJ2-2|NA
CATSRADPKTGELFF
TGTGCCACCAGCAGAGCGGACCCAAAGACCGGGGAGCTGTTTTTT
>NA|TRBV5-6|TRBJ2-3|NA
CASSFTDTQYF
TGTGCCAGCAGCTTCACAGATACGCAGTATTTT
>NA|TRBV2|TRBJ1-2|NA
CASSAMASGGYTF
TGTGCCAGCAGCGCCATGGCATCGGGGGGCTACACCTTC
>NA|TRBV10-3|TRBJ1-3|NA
CAISEGPGIAGNTIYF
TGTGCCATCAGTGAGGGGCCGGGAATCGCTGGAAACACCATATATTTT
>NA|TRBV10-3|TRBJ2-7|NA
CAISESGTADEQYF
TGTGCCATCAGCGAGTCGGGGACGGCGGACGAGCAGTACTTC
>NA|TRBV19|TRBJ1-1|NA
CASSIGPGEKSEAFF
TGTGCCAGTAGTATAGGTCCGGGAGAGAAGTCTGAAGCTTTCTTT
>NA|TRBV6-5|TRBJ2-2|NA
CASSYPSRTGELFF
TGTGCCAGCAGTTACCCTAGTCGCACCGGGGAGCTGTTTTTT
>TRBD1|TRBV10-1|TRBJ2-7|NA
CASSAQKTGVNEQYF
TGCGCCAGCAGTGCCCAAAAGACAGGGGTCAACGAGCAGTACTTC
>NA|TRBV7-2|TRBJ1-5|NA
CASSLRVNQPQHF
TGTGCCAGCAGCTTAAGGGTCAATCAGCCCCAGCATTTT